The next 12 T cell receptor beta chains were all read from a single sample in a study of STAT5B mutations in CD4+ large granular lymphocyte leukemia. Using immunoSEQ multiplex PCR, the repertoire was profiled, and TCRdb retains in-frame clones only, with some absent. The sample includes around 33,000 clones, roughly 79% of them seen just once. Sequencing was carried out using CD4+ T cells from blood buffy coats. All receptors derive from a human donor in good health.

There are a few counts of this clone. The J gene is TRBJ2-3, the V gene TRBV19; D may match TRBD1 or TRBD2 (5 bases each). CDR3 length: 13 amino acids. Germline V gives CDR1 LNHDA, CDR2 SQIVND (reference sequence). Trimming took off 10 bases at V and 2 bases at J, with 13 bases between the two ends. In DNA, the CDR3 is TGTGCCACCGCCGGGACGGACACAGATACGCAGTATTTT. Protein: CATAGTDTDTQYF. Using reference TRBV19 and TRBJ2-3 for the parts outside the CDR3, the full variable domain is DGGITQSPKYLFRKEGQNVTLSCEQNLNHDAMYWYRQDPGQGLRLIYYSQIVNDFQKGDIAEGYSVSREKKESFPLTVTSAQKNPTAFYLCATAGTDTDTQYFGPGTRLTVL.

This sequence joins TRBV6-1 and TRBJ2-3; TRBD2 matches 10 bases. Germline values: CDR1 MNHNS, CDR2 SASEGT. V lost 4 bases to trimming and J lost 4 bases; unmatched junction nucleotides: 5. There are 15 residues in the CDR3. The chain's CDR3 is CASSGPSGRADTQYF. CDR3 DNA sequence: TGTGCCAGCAGTGGTCCTAGCGGGAGAGCAGATACGCAGTATTTT.

This sequence joins TRBV28 and TRBJ2-7; 7 nucleotides line up with TRBD2. The length of the CDR3 is 14 residues. Trimming took 2 bases from V and 2 from J; bases not matched to a gene: 3. In germline, CDR1 is MDHEN, CDR2 SYDVKM. CDR3 DNA sequence: TGTGCCAGCAGTTTACGTGGGAGGGCCTACGAGCAGTACTTC. Amino acids: CASSLRGRAYEQYF.

The chain is built from TRBV18 and TRBJ2-5; 7 bases line up with TRBD2. Trimming at V came to 3 bases and at J to 9 bases, leaving 7 bases not matched to a gene. CDR3 size: 13 residues. Germline V gene sequence: CDR1 KGHSH, CDR2 LQKENI. The CDR3 loop is CASSPGLEHPQYF. The CDR3 bases are TGTGCCAGCTCACCCGGACTAGAGCACCCCCAGTACTTC. Complete variable domain (other parts from reference TRBV18 and TRBJ2-5): NAGVMQNPRHLVRRRGQEARLRCSPMKGHSHVYWYRQLPEEGLKFMVYLQKENIIDESGMPKERFSAEFPKEGPSILRIQQVVRGDSAAYFCASSPGLEHPQYFGPGTRLLVL.

This chain links TRBV7-9 with TRBJ2-1; D remains ambiguous. The germline CDR1 and CDR2 sequences are SEHNR and FQNEAQ (reference sequence). The V gene lost 0 bases and the J gene lost 3 bases, with 6 bases spanning the gap. CDR3 size: 14 residues. As DNA, the CDR3 is TGTGCCAGCAGCTTAGCAGGCTTCTACAATGAGCAGTTCTTC. As protein: CASSLAGFYNEQFF.

The chain uses TRBV11-2 and TRBJ2-1; TRBD2 is a possible D gene (6 bases). V lost 1 base and J 2 bases, leaving 6 bases between the germline ends. Germline V CDR1 and CDR2: SGHAT, FQNNGV. The CDR3 sequence is 14 residues long. DNA for the CDR3: TGTGCCAGCAGCTTAGCGGGAGCCTACAATGAGCAGTTCTTC. Residues: CASSLAGAYNEQFF.

Only a few counts were recorded for this clone. The chain joins TRBV25-1 to TRBJ1-4; the D is unclear. The CDR3 has 13 amino acids. The V and J ends lost 0 bases and 6 bases respectively, with 5 bases between them. Germline V gene data show CDR1 as MGHDK and CDR2 as SYGVNS. DNA for the CDR3: TGTGCCAGCAGTGAATACGGTGATGAAAAACTGTTTTTT. Protein: CASSEYGDEKLFF.

The rearrangement uses TRBV19 and TRBJ2-5; weak D call: TRBD2 (5 bases). CDR1 and CDR2 from the germline V gene are LNHDA and SQIVND (reference sequence). CDR3 length: 13 residues. The V end lost 7 bases, the J end lost 1 base, and 10 bases lay between the germline ends. As DNA, the CDR3 is TGTGCCAGTAAGCGGAGCGTCCAAGAGACCCAGTACTTC. Translation: CASKRSVQETQYF.

This chain connects TRBV28 to TRBJ1-5; D is ambiguous. V was pared by 3 bases and J by 4 bases, with 16 bases between. The CDR3 covers 16 residues. In germline, CDR1 is MDHEN, CDR2 SYDVKM. Written as DNA, the CDR3 is TGTGCCAGCAGTTTCACCCTGACACCGGAAAATCAGCCCCAGCATTTT. It translates to CASSFTLTPENQPQHF.

V gene TRBV29-1 combines with J gene TRBJ2-7, with unresolved D. The CDR3 contains 11 residues. Per germline, CDR1 SQVTM and CDR2 ANQGSEA. V lost 6 bases and J 4 bases, leaving 10 bases between the germline ends. CDR3 coding DNA: TGCAGCGTCCAAGACACTTACGAGCAGTACTTC. Its translation: CSVQDTYEQYF.

The chain couples TRBV5-1 to TRBJ2-1; 12 bases fit TRBD2. J gave up 3 bases and V 2 bases, and 15 bases lay outside the gene matches. This CDR3 has 20 amino acids. CDR1 SGHRS and CDR2 YFSETQ come from the germline V gene. The CDR3 protein is CASSFPPPTRLAGDYNEQFF. The CDR3 DNA follows: TGCGCCAGCAGCTTTCCCCCCCCTACGAGACTAGCGGGAGACTACAATGAGCAGTTCTTC. The full variable domain, with the rest looked up from reference TRBV5-1 and TRBJ2-1, is KAGVTQTPRYLIKTRGQQVTLSCSPISGHRSVSWYQQTPGQGLQFLFEYFSETQRNKGNFPGRFSGRQFSNSRSEMNVSTLELGDSALYLCASSFPPPTRLAGDYNEQFFGPGTRLTVL.

The chain recombines TRBV5-1 with TRBJ1-1; TRBD1 agrees at 7 bases. The CDR3 consists of 16 residues. With V trimmed by 0 bases and J by 4 bases, 9 bases remained unmatched. Germline assignment: CDR1 SGHRS and CDR2 YFSETQ. DNA for the CDR3: TGCGCCAGCAGCTTGGTGAACAGGGGAGAGGGCACTGAAGCTTTCTTT. This translates into CASSLVNRGEGTEAFF. The whole variable domain, filled in from reference TRBV5-1 and TRBJ1-1, reads KAGVTQTPRYLIKTRGQQVTLSCSPISGHRSVSWYQQTPGQGLQFLFEYFSETQRNKGNFPGRFSGRQFSNSRSEMNVSTLELGDSALYLCASSLVNRGEGTEAFFGQGTRLTVV.